In this sample, the clone carrying this T cell receptor beta chain turned up a few times. As yet, its antigen is unknown. This entry comes from a study of T cell responses to AZD1222 COVID-19 vaccine. General study points: The peak T cell response came first, and repertoires were sampled only after it.

Here immunoSEQ multiplex PCR was the method, and the copy in TCRdb shows in-frame clones only, minus some. The data contain 92,000 or so clones, roughly 90% of them singletons. Germline V CDR1 and CDR2: SGHNT, YYREEE (reference sequence). The CDR3 runs to 16 residues. The V gene lost 4 bases and the J gene lost 4 bases, with 20 bases spanning the gap. This TCR came from an adult who received the AZD1222 COVID-19 vaccine. The sequenced sample was peripheral blood, obtained 28 days after the second AZD1222 dose. The rearrangement links TRBV5-4 to TRBJ1-2, with D hard to call. CDR3 in amino acids: CASSPAGEVGFYGYTF. CDR3 coding DNA: TGTGCCAGCAGCCCCGCCGGGGAGGTAGGGTTCTATGGCTACACCTTC.